The 4 T cell receptor beta chains below come from one sample, sequenced in a study of blood T cell repertoires in COVID-19. The method was immunoSEQ multiplex PCR; TCRdb's version includes in-frame clones alone and lacks a portion of them. In the table there are approximately 250,000 clones, approximately 89% of which are singletons. The material sequenced was PBMCs or T cells enriched from blood (not recorded which). The receptors were sampled from a middle-aged man who had been exposed to COVID-19.

The rearrangement joins TRBV10-3 to TRBJ1-1; no reliable D call. V was cut by 0 bases and J by 2 bases, with 7 bases left in between. Germline V gene data show CDR1 as ENHRY and CDR2 as SYGVKD. This CDR3 is built from 14 residues. CDR3 protein: CAISESPRNTEAFF. CDR3 nucleotides: TGTGCCATCAGTGAGTCGCCCAGAAACACTGAAGCTTTCTTT.

The chain is built from TRBV29-1 and TRBJ1-5, with TRBD1 identical over 9 bases. The CDR3 contains 14 residues. The trim removed 7 bases at V and 6 bases at J, leaving 10 bases unmatched. The V gene's germline CDR1 is SQVTM and CDR2 ANQGSEA. CDR3: CSASTGGAGQPQHF. The CDR3 region has the DNA TGCAGCGCTTCAACAGGGGGCGCGGGTCAGCCCCAGCATTTT. Full variable domain (missing parts from reference TRBV29-1 and TRBJ1-5): SAVISQKPSRDICQRGTSLTIQCQVDSQVTMMFWYRQQPGQSLTLIATANQGSEATYESGFVIDKFPISRPNLTFSTLTVSNMSPEDSSIYLCSASTGGAGQPQHFGDGTRLSIL.

The chain carries TRBV6-2 or TRBV6-3 and TRBJ2-2; possibly TRBD2 for D (6 bases). The CDR3 totals 18 residues. With 5 bases removed from V and 2 bases from J, the gap between germline ends came to 21 bases. CDR1 is MNHEY, CDR2 SVGEGT, per germline. In DNA, the CDR3 is TGTGCCAGCAGTGACCGGGACTCAGCGATACTCAACACCGGGGAGCTGTTTTTT. Translating gives CASSDRDSAILNTGELFF.

The rearrangement uses TRBV3-1 (or the pseudogene TRBV3-2) and TRBJ1-6, with 9 bases fitting TRBD1. Germline V lookup: CDR1 LGHDT, CDR2 YNNKEL (reference sequence). CDR3 length: 17 residues. The trim removed 3 bases at V and 14 bases at J, leaving 17 bases unmatched. The CDR3 bases are TGTGCCAGCAGCCACCCCAGGGGGACAGGGCGTTCGGGAGCCCTCCACTTT. Translated: CASSHPRGTGRSGALHF.